The next 2 T cell receptor beta chains were all read from a single sample in a study of CD8+CD57+ T cells in acquired aplastic anemia. Investigators profiled TCR beta VDJ and CDR3 from genomic DNA template. TCRdb itself ran the reads through MiXCR, one entry per CDR3 protein. Of 130,000 or so distinct CDR3 sequences in the sample, roughly two fifths were seen once. Sequenced: sorted CD4+, CD8+, or CD8+CD57+ T cells (not recorded which) from PBMCs. These receptors originate from a human donor in good health, serving as a control.

On this clonotype: The CDR3 does not end in the conserved phenylalanine or tryptophan, so this is likely a read error. The V gene is TRBV10-3, the J gene TRBJ2-6; the match to TRBD2 covers 8 bases. Germline V gene sequence: CDR1 ENHRY, CDR2 SYGVKD. V dropped 6 bases and J dropped 12; count of bases not matched to a gene: 7. The length of the CDR3 is 13 residues. This CDR3 is CAIRAGGLVVLTL. The CDR3 DNA is TGTGCCATCAGGGCGGGGGGACTAGTCGTCCTGACTCTC.

The gene calls are TRBV10-3 and TRBJ1-2, with D unclear. Germline V gene data show CDR1 as ENHRY and CDR2 as SYGVKD. This CDR3 is built from 14 residues. V was trimmed by 3 bases and J by 13 bases, leaving 21 bases between them. For the CDR3, the DNA is TGTGCCATCAGTGAAGGCCTAGGAGCAAATGGCCGCACCTTC. Its translation is CAISEGLGANGRTF.